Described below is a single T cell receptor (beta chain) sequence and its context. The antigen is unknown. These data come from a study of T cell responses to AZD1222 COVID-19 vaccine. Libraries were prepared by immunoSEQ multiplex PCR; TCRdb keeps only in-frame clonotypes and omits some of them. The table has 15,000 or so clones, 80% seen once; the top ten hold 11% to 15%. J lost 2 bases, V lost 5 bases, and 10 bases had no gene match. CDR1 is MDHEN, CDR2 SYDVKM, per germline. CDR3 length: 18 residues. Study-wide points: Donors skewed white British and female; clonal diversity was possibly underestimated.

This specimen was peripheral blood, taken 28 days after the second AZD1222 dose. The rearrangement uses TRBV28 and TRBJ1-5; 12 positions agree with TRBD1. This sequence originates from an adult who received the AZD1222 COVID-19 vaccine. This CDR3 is CASSVEGQGAFGNQPQHF. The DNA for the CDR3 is TGTGCCAGCAGTGTTGAGGGACAGGGGGCTTTTGGCAATCAGCCCCAGCATTTT.